This TCR beta chain was retrieved from a study of identifying expanded T cells in peripheral blood. Findings and caveats of the study: Differentially abundant clones: about 1.1 between replicates, 16.4 at two to three weeks, less than 20 at four. Across healthy donors, higher total template counts meant significantly greater roughly 2-week count variance.

Profiled with immunoSEQ multiplex PCR; TCRdb holds only in-frame clones, not every one. This table has 120,000 or so clones, around 84% appearing once. Healthy donors had no documented immune events, such as infections, while sampled. The V segment lost 6 bases and the J segment 2 bases; nucleotides outside the gene matches: 3. This CDR3 region has 14 residues. Germline loops: CDR1 GTSNPN, CDR2 SVGIG (reference sequence). Concerning this clone: Its antigen remains unknown.

This chain links TRBV30 with TRBJ1-6; 8 nucleotides align to TRBD1. The clonotype originates from a person aged 18 to 75 in good health. Input material: blood. In DNA, the CDR3 is TGTGCCTGCGCGACAGGGGCCTATAATTCACCCCTCCACTTT. Protein sequence: CACATGAYNSPLHF.